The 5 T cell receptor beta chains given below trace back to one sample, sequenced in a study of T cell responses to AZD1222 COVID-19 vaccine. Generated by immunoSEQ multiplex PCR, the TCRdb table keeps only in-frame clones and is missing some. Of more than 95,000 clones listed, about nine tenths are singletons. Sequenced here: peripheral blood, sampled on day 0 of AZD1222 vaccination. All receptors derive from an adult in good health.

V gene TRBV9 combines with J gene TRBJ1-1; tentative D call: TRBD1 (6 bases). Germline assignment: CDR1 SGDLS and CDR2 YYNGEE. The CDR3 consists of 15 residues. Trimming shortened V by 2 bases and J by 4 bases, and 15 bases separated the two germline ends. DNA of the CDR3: TGTGCCAGCAGCGTTGCCCCGGGACATGGCACTGAAGCTTTCTTT. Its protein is CASSVAPGHGTEAFF.

Here the CDR3 DNA reads TGTGCCAGCAGTTCAAGTTCATGGCCCCAGCATTTT. Protein: CASSSSSWPQHF. The chain carries TRBV12-3 or TRBV12-4 and TRBJ1-5; no definite D call. This CDR3 is built from 12 residues. Trimming shortened V by 4 bases and J by 9 bases, and 10 bases separated the two germline ends.

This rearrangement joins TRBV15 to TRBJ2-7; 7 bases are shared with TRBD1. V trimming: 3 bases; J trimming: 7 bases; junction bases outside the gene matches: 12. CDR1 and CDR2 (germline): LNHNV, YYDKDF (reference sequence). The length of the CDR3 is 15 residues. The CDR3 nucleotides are TGTGCCACCAGCAGGGGCAGACAGGGCCGTAAGGAGCAGTACTTC. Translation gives CATSRGRQGRKEQYF.

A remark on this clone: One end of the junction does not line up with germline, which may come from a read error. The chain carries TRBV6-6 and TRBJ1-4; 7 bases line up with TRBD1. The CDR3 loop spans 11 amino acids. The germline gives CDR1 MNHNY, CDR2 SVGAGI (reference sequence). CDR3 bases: TGTGCCAGCAGTCCAGGGGGAAAACCGGTTTTT. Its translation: CASSPGGKPVF.

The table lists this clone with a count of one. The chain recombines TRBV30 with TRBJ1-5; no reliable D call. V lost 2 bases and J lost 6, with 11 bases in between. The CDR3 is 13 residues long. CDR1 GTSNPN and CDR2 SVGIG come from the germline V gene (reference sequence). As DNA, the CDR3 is TGTGCCTGGAGTAGGAGCCGCGGTCAGCCCCAGCATTTT. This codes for CAWSRSRGQPQHF.